A single sample is the source of the 3 T cell receptor beta chains below, sequenced in a study of blood T cell repertoires in COVID-19. The assay was immunoSEQ multiplex PCR, and TCRdb's table has in-frame clones only and misses some. The data show approximately 150,000 clones, 79% seen once. The specimen was PBMCs or T cells enriched from blood (not recorded which). The receptor set was obtained from a woman aged 65 to 85 in a cohort exposed to, infected with or recovered from COVID-19 (not recorded which).

This rearrangement joins TRBV19 to TRBJ2-3, with 7 bases aligning to TRBD2. Per germline, CDR1 LNHDA and CDR2 SQIVND (reference sequence). CDR3 size: 14 residues. V gave up 5 bases and J gave up 6 bases; unmatched junction bases: 8. CDR3 nucleotides: TGTGCCAGTAGTCTTCGACTAGCCGACGATACGCAGTATTTT. This translates into CASSLRLADDTQYF.

This clone appeared a few times. The rearrangement uses TRBV18 and TRBJ1-1, with a possible D match to TRBD1 (6 bases). This CDR3 is 12 amino acids long. Trimming shortened V by 6 bases and J by 6 bases, and 11 bases separated the two germline ends. Germline loops: CDR1 KGHSH, CDR2 LQKENI. CDR3 residues: CASSPRGPEAFF. The CDR3 DNA sequence: TGTGCCAGCTCCCCCAGGGGACCTGAAGCTTTCTTT.

The chain has TRBV7-9 and TRBJ2-3; 10 bases line up with TRBD2. The V gene end was trimmed by 5 bases and the J gene end by 2 bases; junction bases not matched to a gene: 13. This CDR3 region has 18 residues. Germline-derived CDR1 and CDR2 are SEHNR and FQNEAQ (reference sequence). The CDR3 nucleotides are TGTGCCAGCAGCCACACCGGGACTAGCGCACACCCCACAGATACGCAGTATTTT. As protein: CASSHTGTSAHPTDTQYF. The full variable domain, its missing parts supplied by reference TRBV7-9 and TRBJ2-3, is DTGVSQNPRHKITKRGQNVTFRCDPISEHNRLYWYRQTLGQGPEFLTYFQNEAQLEKSRLLSDRFSAERPKGSFSTLEIQRTEQGDSAMYLCASSHTGTSAHPTDTQYFGPGTRLTVL.